The rows below give T cell receptor beta chains drawn from one sample of a study of blood T cell repertoires in COVID-19. The method was immunoSEQ multiplex PCR; TCRdb's version includes in-frame clones alone and lacks a portion of them. Among over 130,000 clones, 75% to 85% were seen once, and the ten largest hold more than 3.5%. Sequencing was done on a sample of peripheral blood. The receptor set was obtained from a woman over 75 with active or convalescent COVID-19. The CDR3 runs from the conserved cysteine through the conserved F or W. Each record gives: J gene, clone size, V gene, D gene, CDR3 DNA, CDR3 protein. The D gene is left open where the match is weak. Rows may omit the clone size; those that give it use once, few, many or a size class.

j_gene: TRBJ2-1
abundance: -
v_gene: TRBV5-1
d_gene: TRBD2
CDR3nt: TGCGCCAGCAGCAGCGGGGTCCTGCTCTCCTACAATGAGCAGTTCTTC
CDR3aa: CASSSGVLLSYNEQFF

j_gene: TRBJ2-7
abundance: -
v_gene: TRBV7-9
d_gene: TRBD2
CDR3nt: TGTGCCAGCAGCTTAGGACTAGCGGGGGACCGGACCTACGAGCAGTACTTC
CDR3aa: CASSLGLAGDRTYEQYF

j_gene: TRBJ1-5
abundance: -
v_gene: TRBV5-6
d_gene: TRBD1
CDR3nt: TGTGCCAGCAGCTTGGCCGGGACAGGCAGCAATCAGCCCCAGCATTTT
CDR3aa: CASSLAGTGSNQPQHF

j_gene: TRBJ1-6
abundance: -
v_gene: TRBV9
d_gene: TRBD1
CDR3nt: TGTGCCAGCAGCCCCGAAGGGGGCGCCGGGAATTCACCCCTCCACTTT
CDR3aa: CASSPEGGAGNSPLHF

j_gene: TRBJ1-6
abundance: -
v_gene: TRBV19
d_gene: -
CDR3nt: TGTGCCAGTAGTACCAGGGCAGATAATTCACCCCTCCACTTT
CDR3aa: CASSTRADNSPLHF

j_gene: TRBJ1-5
abundance: -
v_gene: TRBV19
d_gene: -
CDR3nt: TGTGCCAGTAAGGGGCAAGCAGGGTTAGGCCAGCCCCAGCATTTT
CDR3aa: CASKGQAGLGQPQHF

j_gene: TRBJ1-2
abundance: -
v_gene: TRBV12-3/TRBV12-4
d_gene: TRBD1
CDR3nt: TGTGCCAGCACCCGACGACAGGGGACATGCACCTTC
CDR3aa: CASTRRQGTCTF

j_gene: TRBJ2-7
abundance: -
v_gene: TRBV3-1/TRBV3-2
d_gene: -
CDR3nt: TGTGCCAGCAGCCAAACAGCCTCCTACGAGCAGTACTTC
CDR3aa: CASSQTASYEQYF

j_gene: TRBJ2-7
abundance: -
v_gene: TRBV7-2
d_gene: -
CDR3nt: TGTGCCAGCAGCTTACACGGGGGAACCTACGAGCAGTACTTC
CDR3aa: CASSLHGGTYEQYF

j_gene: TRBJ1-4
abundance: once
v_gene: TRBV5-1
d_gene: -
CDR3nt: TGCGCCAGCAGAAGGAGCCCTTCCGCAACTAATGAAAAACTGTTTTTT
CDR3aa: CASRRSPSATNEKLFF

j_gene: TRBJ2-4
abundance: -
v_gene: TRBV27
d_gene: -
CDR3nt: TGTGCCAGCAAACCCGGGACTAAAAACATTCAGTACTTC
CDR3aa: CASKPGTKNIQYF

j_gene: TRBJ1-1
abundance: once
v_gene: TRBV23-1
d_gene: TRBD1
CDR3nt: TGCGCCAGTTCAACATGGATCGACAGGGGAAACACTGAAGCTTTCTTT
CDR3aa: CASSTWIDRGNTEAFF

j_gene: TRBJ1-1
abundance: -
v_gene: TRBV5-6
d_gene: -
CDR3nt: TGTGCCAGCAGCTTTCAGGGCACTGAAGCTTTCTTT
CDR3aa: CASSFQGTEAFF

j_gene: TRBJ2-7
abundance: -
v_gene: TRBV30
d_gene: -
CDR3nt: TGTGCCTGGAATGGGGGAGGTCACGAGCAGTACTTC
CDR3aa: CAWNGGGHEQYF

j_gene: TRBJ1-5
abundance: -
v_gene: TRBV5-1
d_gene: TRBD1
CDR3nt: TGCGCCAGCAGCTTGGGACAGGGTCAGCCCCAGCATTTT
CDR3aa: CASSLGQGQPQHF

j_gene: TRBJ2-2
abundance: -
v_gene: TRBV18
d_gene: -
CDR3nt: TGTGCCAGCTCACCTTTTCTAGCGACGAGCGGGGAGCTGTTTTTT
CDR3aa: CASSPFLATSGELFF

j_gene: TRBJ2-7
abundance: -
v_gene: TRBV4-3
d_gene: TRBD1
CDR3nt: TGCGCCAGCAGCCAAGATAGGGACAGGGTATCCGAGCAGTACTTC
CDR3aa: CASSQDRDRVSEQYF

j_gene: TRBJ2-3
abundance: -
v_gene: TRBV5-1
d_gene: TRBD2
CDR3nt: TGCGCCAGCGCTAAGCGGGGGCCGTACACAGATACGCAGTATTTT
CDR3aa: CASAKRGPYTDTQYF

j_gene: TRBJ1-2
abundance: few
v_gene: TRBV7-2
d_gene: -
CDR3nt: TGTGCCAGCAGCTCACTGAGCTATGGCTACACCTTC
CDR3aa: CASSSLSYGYTF

j_gene: TRBJ1-1
abundance: -
v_gene: TRBV27
d_gene: TRBD1
CDR3nt: TGTGCCAGCAGTCCGACGGACAGGGTGAACACTGAAGCTTTCTTT
CDR3aa: CASSPTDRVNTEAFF

j_gene: TRBJ1-6
abundance: few
v_gene: TRBV19
d_gene: -
CDR3nt: TGTGCCAGTAGTATAGAAGGCCGGACTGGAAATTCACCCCTCCACTTT
CDR3aa: CASSIEGRTGNSPLHF

j_gene: TRBJ1-1
abundance: few
v_gene: TRBV5-1
d_gene: -
CDR3nt: TGCGCCAGCACTGTTGGTCGGTTCCCGGGGAACACTGAAGCTTTCTTT
CDR3aa: CASTVGRFPGNTEAFF